A selection of T cell receptor beta chains follows, all from one sample in a study of OX40 agonist ivuxolimab in advanced cancers. Only in-frame clones appear in the TCRdb table, and some are missing; sequencing was by immunoSEQ multiplex PCR. The sample has about 64,000 clones, about nine tenths seen once. This material consisted of CD4+ or CD8+ T cells sorted from blood, taken in a trial of the OX40 agonist ivuxolimab. These receptors were collected from an adult with an advanced solid tumor such as melanoma, head and neck, liver or kidney cancer. Both conserved end residues are part of each CDR3. A D gene is named only where the DNA matches it firmly. A clone size is listed for some rows: how often the clone was seen (once, few, many), or a class if it is expanded.

clone_size,j_call,v_call,d_call,cdr3_aa,cdr3_nt
-,TRBJ2-7,TRBV4-1,-,CASSRQANSYEQYF,TGCGCCAGCAGCCGACAGGCTAATTCCTACGAGCAGTACTTC
-,TRBJ1-2,TRBV18,-,CASSPNRAKAF,TGTGCCAGCTCACCCAACAGAGCTAAGGCCTTC
-,TRBJ2-1,TRBV10-1,TRBD2,CASSESASGSGQQFF,TGCGCCAGCAGTGAGTCTGCTAGCGGGAGTGGGCAGCAGTTCTTC
-,TRBJ2-5,TRBV7-3,TRBD2,CASSSGLAVQETQYF,TGTGCCAGCAGTTCCGGACTAGCGGTACAAGAGACCCAGTACTTC
-,TRBJ1-1,TRBV5-4,-,CASSLERNTEAFF,TGTGCCAGCAGCTTGGAGCGGAACACTGAAGCTTTCTTT
-,TRBJ2-5,TRBV9,TRBD2,CASSVTSDQETQYF,TGTGCCAGCAGCGTCACTAGCGACCAAGAGACCCAGTACTTC
-,TRBJ1-5,TRBV10-3,TRBD1,CAISYGTVNQPQHF,TGTGCCATCAGTTACGGGACAGTTAATCAGCCCCAGCATTTT
-,TRBJ2-5,TRBV19,-,CASSTTGSETQYF,TGTGCCAGTAGTACAACAGGGTCGGAGACCCAGTACTTC
-,TRBJ2-3,TRBV7-2,-,CASSLAGATDTQYF,TGTGCCAGCAGCTTAGCGGGGGCTACAGATACGCAGTATTTT
-,TRBJ2-1,TRBV27,TRBD2,CASSLPGLAAFSYNEQFF,TGTGCCAGCAGTCTGCCGGGACTAGCGGCCTTCTCCTACAATGAGCAGTTCTTC
-,TRBJ2-7,TRBV11-2,-,CASSLELTSGSHEQYF,TGTGCCAGCAGCTTAGAACTAACCTCGGGGTCCCACGAGCAGTACTTC
-,TRBJ2-5,TRBV14,-,CASSQGTETQYF,TGTGCCAGCAGCCAAGGAACAGAGACCCAGTACTTC
once,TRBJ2-7,TRBV28,TRBD1,CASREDRTGGNTYEQYF,TGTGCCAGCAGAGAGGACAGGACAGGGGGGAACACGTACGAGCAGTACTTC
-,TRBJ2-3,TRBV9,-,CASSVDVGAMDTQYF,TGTGCCAGCAGCGTAGACGTGGGGGCGATGGATACGCAGTATTTT
-,TRBJ2-1,TRBV30,-,CAWSVRKEGEQFF,TGTGCCTGGAGTGTCCGAAAGGAGGGTGAGCAGTTCTTC
few,TRBJ2-7,TRBV4-1,-,CASSQLDFIGSSYEQYF,TGCGCCAGCAGCCAATTAGATTTCATCGGGAGCTCCTACGAGCAGTACTTC
-,TRBJ1-5,TRBV15,-,CATSTEPWTFYSNQPQHF,TGTGCCACCAGCACAGAACCTTGGACATTCTATAGCAATCAGCCCCAGCATTTT
-,TRBJ2-7,TRBV30,TRBD1,CAWSRDRDYEQYF,TGTGCCTGGTCCCGGGACAGGGACTACGAGCAGTACTTC
once,TRBJ2-2,TRBV5-1,-,CASSLATGTGELFF,TGCGCCAGCAGCTTGGCGACGGGTACAGGGGAGCTGTTTTTT
once,TRBJ2-5,TRBV5-1,TRBD1,CASGTTGGAETQYF,TGCGCCAGCGGTACGACAGGGGGCGCGGAGACCCAGTACTTC
-,TRBJ2-3,TRBV28,-,CASSLGPRGTDTQYF,TGTGCCAGCAGTTTGGGCCCCCGGGGCACAGATACGCAGTATTTT
-,TRBJ2-2,TRBV10-3,TRBD2,CAISPGLAELTGELFF,TGTGCCATCAGTCCGGGACTAGCGGAACTCACCGGGGAGCTGTTTTTT
-,TRBJ2-1,TRBV7-8,-,CASSLIPPLVGNEQFF,TGTGCCAGCAGCTTAATACCTCCCCTTGTGGGGAATGAGCAGTTCTTC
-,TRBJ2-1,TRBV5-4,TRBD2,CASSSGLGPYNEQFF,TGTGCCAGCAGCTCCGGACTAGGCCCCTACAATGAGCAGTTCTTC
once,TRBJ1-1,TRBV27,-,CASSLRQMNTEAFF,TGTGCCAGCAGTTTACGACAGATGAACACTGAAGCTTTCTTT
-,TRBJ2-2,TRBV11-2,TRBD2,CASSFRGSGINTGELFF,TGTGCCAGCAGCTTTCGGGGGAGCGGGATTAACACCGGGGAGCTGTTTTTT
once,TRBJ2-1,TRBV10-1,TRBD1,CASSESRGLGSSYNEQFF,TGCGCCAGCAGTGAGTCGAGGGGGCTAGGGAGCTCCTACAATGAGCAGTTCTTC
once,TRBJ1-2,TRBV25-1,-,CASTEAGDGYTF,TGTGCCAGCACCGAAGCGGGGGATGGCTACACCTTC
-,TRBJ1-5,TRBV28,-,CASSFALGGQPQHF,TGTGCCAGCAGTTTTGCGTTGGGCGGTCAGCCCCAGCATTTT
-,TRBJ1-2,TRBV28,-,CASSGGTLYGYTF,TGTGCCAGCAGTGGCGGGACACTCTATGGCTACACCTTC
-,TRBJ2-3,TRBV29-1,TRBD2,CSVETSGTDTQYF,TGCAGCGTTGAGACTAGCGGCACAGATACGCAGTATTTT
-,TRBJ1-2,TRBV19,-,CASSISPRAAGYGYTF,TGTGCCAGTAGTATCTCCCCCCGAGCGGCAGGCTATGGCTACACCTTC
-,TRBJ2-2,TRBV6-4,-,CASSMEINTGELFF,TGTGCCAGCAGTATGGAAATAAACACCGGGGAGCTGTTTTTT
once,TRBJ2-2,TRBV6-1,TRBD1,CALDRAGGELFF,TGTGCACTTGACAGGGCGGGCGGGGAGCTGTTTTTT
once,TRBJ2-1,TRBV19,-,CASSIGEKQFF,TGTGCCAGTAGCATTGGGGAAAAGCAGTTCTTC
once,TRBJ1-2,TRBV4-1,-,CASSQGFIQQGLYGYTF,TGCGCCAGCAGCCAGGGTTTCATTCAGCAAGGGCTTTATGGCTACACCTTC
-,TRBJ1-4,TRBV6-5,-,CASSQWDRGKLFF,TGTGCCAGCAGTCAGTGGGATAGGGGAAAACTGTTTTTT
-,TRBJ2-1,TRBV5-4,-,CASSSGALLDEQFF,TGTGCCAGCAGCTCGGGCGCACTTCTCGATGAGCAGTTCTTC
once,TRBJ2-3,TRBV5-1,-,CASSLAWTRTDTQYF,TGCGCCAGCAGCTTGGCCTGGACCCGCACAGATACGCAGTATTTT
few,TRBJ2-7,TRBV19,TRBD2,CASRVAGGSYEQYF,TGTGCCAGCCGGGTGGCGGGAGGCTCCTACGAGCAGTACTTC
few,TRBJ2-1,TRBV11-2,-,CASSFQTSYNEQFF,TGTGCCAGCAGCTTCCAAACTAGCTACAATGAGCAGTTCTTC
-,TRBJ1-1,TRBV28,-,CASSSGYGEAFF,TGTGCCAGCAGTTCAGGTTACGGGGAAGCTTTCTTT
few,TRBJ1-1,TRBV5-5,-,CASSFSENTEAFF,TGTGCCAGCAGCTTTTCAGAGAACACTGAAGCTTTCTTT
-,TRBJ2-1,TRBV7-9,-,CASSEGGTRLNEQFF,TGTGCCAGCAGCGAGGGGGGGACAAGGCTCAATGAGCAGTTCTTC
-,TRBJ2-4,TRBV7-2,TRBD2,CASSLLAGDKNIQYF,TGTGCCAGCAGCCTATTAGCGGGGGACAAAAACATTCAGTACTTC
-,TRBJ2-1,TRBV11-2,TRBD2,CASSYSGGQFF,TGTGCCAGCAGCTATAGCGGGGGACAGTTCTTC
-,TRBJ2-7,TRBV19,-,CASRVQGTYEQYF,TGTGCCAGTAGGGTACAGGGAACCTACGAGCAGTACTTC
-,TRBJ1-4,TRBV15,TRBD1,CATSNPRTGGREKLFF,TGTGCCACCAGCAATCCGCGGACAGGGGGAAGGGAAAAACTGTTTTTT
-,TRBJ1-1,TRBV7-9,-,CASSLGDRGGTEAFF,TGTGCCAGCAGCTTAGGGGACCGGGGGGGCACTGAAGCTTTCTTT
-,TRBJ1-1,TRBV28,TRBD1,CASDTRHDRGHTEAFF,TGTGCCAGCGATACCCGCCACGACAGGGGTCACACTGAAGCTTTCTTT
-,TRBJ2-5,TRBV7-6,-,CASSGSWARGETQYF,TGTGCCAGCAGCGGATCATGGGCGAGGGGGGAGACCCAGTACTTC
-,TRBJ2-7,TRBV10-3,-,CAISGVEKTILGDEQYF,TGTGCCATCAGTGGAGTCGAAAAGACCATTCTTGGGGACGAGCAGTACTTC
-,TRBJ2-1,TRBV25-1,-,CASKGSSNEQFF,TGTGCCAGCAAAGGTAGTAGCAATGAGCAGTTCTTC
-,TRBJ2-1,TRBV28,TRBD2,CASSLGTSGFGEQFF,TGTGCCAGCAGTTTAGGGACTAGCGGGTTCGGGGAGCAGTTCTTC